The clone carrying this T cell receptor beta chain was found a few times. Its antigen is not identified. This entry belongs to a study of blood T cells in healthy people across ages. Then a second PCR, running roughly 6 to 12 cycles, was carried out with a sample-barcoded 5' primer and a J-beta primer mix. MiXCR, run by TCRdb on the 5' RACE reads, gives a single entry per CDR3 protein. There are 1,100,000 or so distinct CDR3 sequences in the sample; over 35% occur only once, and under 20% lies in the top ten. CDR3 size: 14 residues. The germline V and J ends were trimmed by 7 bases and 2 bases, with 12 bases remaining between them. CDR1 is MDHEN, CDR2 SYDVKM, per germline. Points from the study as a whole: Higher diversity, along with more naive CD4+ cells, distinguished long-lived donors from aged donors. In the absence of known donor CMV status, changes in expanded clonotypes were possibly confounded.

The chain is built from TRBV28 and TRBJ2-1, with D maybe TRBD2 (5 bases). This receptor was taken from a woman aged 60 to 75 in good health. Sample: blood. CDR3 sequence (DNA): TGTGCCAGCACCGGGGTCGGCACCTACAATGAGCAGTTCTTC. Amino acids: CASTGVGTYNEQFF.